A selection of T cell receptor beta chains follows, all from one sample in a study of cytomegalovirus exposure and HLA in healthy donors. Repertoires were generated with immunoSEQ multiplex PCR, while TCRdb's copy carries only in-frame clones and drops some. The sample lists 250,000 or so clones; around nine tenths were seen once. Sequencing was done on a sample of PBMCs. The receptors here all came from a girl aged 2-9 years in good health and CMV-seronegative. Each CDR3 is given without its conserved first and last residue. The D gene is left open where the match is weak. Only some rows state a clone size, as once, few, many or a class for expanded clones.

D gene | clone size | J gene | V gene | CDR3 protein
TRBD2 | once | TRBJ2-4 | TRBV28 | ASSSERTSGGTWAKNIQY
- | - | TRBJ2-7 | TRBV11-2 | ASSLDQAHEQY
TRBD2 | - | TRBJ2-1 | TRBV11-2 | ASSRSGGALNRDEQF
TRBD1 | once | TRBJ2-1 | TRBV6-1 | ASKGQGINEQF
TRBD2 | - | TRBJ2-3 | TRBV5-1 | ASSLSSGPFTDTQY
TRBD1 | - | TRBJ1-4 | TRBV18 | ASSPALGGTNEKLF
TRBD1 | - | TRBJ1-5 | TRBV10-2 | ASSEGGDFQPQH
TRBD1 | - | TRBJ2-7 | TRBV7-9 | ASSTRQGWEEQY
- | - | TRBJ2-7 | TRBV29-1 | SVEPPYEQY
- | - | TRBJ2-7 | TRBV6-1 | ASSEARTALYEQY
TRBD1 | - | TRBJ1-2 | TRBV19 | ASSIGQGARNYGYT
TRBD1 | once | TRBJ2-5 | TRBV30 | AWSVPGGGLTQY
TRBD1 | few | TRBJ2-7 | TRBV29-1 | SVAKGTGAYEQY
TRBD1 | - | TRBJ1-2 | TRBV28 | ASRAGGRGYT
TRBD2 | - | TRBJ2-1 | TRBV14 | ASSQVGPTSGSYNEQF
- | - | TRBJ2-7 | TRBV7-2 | ASSSLGAYEQY
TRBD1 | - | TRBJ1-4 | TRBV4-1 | ASSLEGQDNEKLF
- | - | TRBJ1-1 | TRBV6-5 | ASMNRVTEAF
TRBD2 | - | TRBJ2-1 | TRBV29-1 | SVGTSEYNEQF
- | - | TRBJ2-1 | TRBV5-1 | ASSDFNSYNEQF
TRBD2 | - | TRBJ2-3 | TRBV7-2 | ASFGGGARDTQY
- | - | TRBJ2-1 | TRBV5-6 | ASSGNRPNEQF
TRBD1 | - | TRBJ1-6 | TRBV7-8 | ASSLSYRTGDNSPLH
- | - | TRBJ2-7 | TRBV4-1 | ASSQEGAKYEQY
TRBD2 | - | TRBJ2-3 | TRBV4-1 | ASSPLAGEDTQY
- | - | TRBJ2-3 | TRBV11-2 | ASSAESRVRLDTQY
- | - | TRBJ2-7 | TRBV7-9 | ASSLGEGGWGEQY
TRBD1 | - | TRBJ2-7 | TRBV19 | ASSATQGGHYEQY
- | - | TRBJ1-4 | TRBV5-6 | ASSWLKKNEKLF
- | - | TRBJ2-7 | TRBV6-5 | ASSYTPGSSYEQY
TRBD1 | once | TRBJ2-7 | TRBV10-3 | AISESPGQGSYEQY
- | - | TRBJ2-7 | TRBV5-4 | ASSLRGRSTSYEQY
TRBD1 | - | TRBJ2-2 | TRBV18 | ASSPGTGGGELF
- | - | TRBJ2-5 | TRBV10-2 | ATGTPEIEETQY
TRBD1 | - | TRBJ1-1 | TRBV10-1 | ASSESDRAEAF
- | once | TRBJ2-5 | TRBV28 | ASSLPGWETQY
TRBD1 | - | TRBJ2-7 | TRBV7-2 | ASSFGGTGAEQY
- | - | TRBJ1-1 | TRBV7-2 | ASSSGADTEAF
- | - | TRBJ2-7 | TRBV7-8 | ASSLKVRQGTYEQY
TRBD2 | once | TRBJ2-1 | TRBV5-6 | ASSPPPGLAGSSYNEQF